This T cell receptor beta chain was profiled in a study of blood T cell repertoires in COVID-19. The wider study: Nucleic acid was either cDNA or gDNA, and it came from T cells, B-cell-depleted T cells, or PBMCs.

Repertoires were generated with immunoSEQ multiplex PCR, while TCRdb's copy carries only in-frame clones and drops some. This sample has fewer than 200,000 clones; over 65% occur once, and the top ten carry 4.4%. The V and J ends lost 1 base and 3 bases, in that order; junction bases with no gene match: 11. The CDR3 contains 18 residues. Germline lookup yields CDR1 PRHDT and CDR2 FYEKMQ (reference sequence). The study drew participants aged about 18 to 89 years from 20 to 30 US areas. Grouping used clinical history reported by participants in a survey and questionnaire. Donors of Cohort 3 who recovered were those that had two negative PCRs, clearance, or symptom resolution.

The chain links TRBV13 to TRBJ2-5, with 10 bases matching TRBD2. The sequence derives from a woman in her fifties or sixties who had recovered from COVID-19. The sample consisted of PBMCs or T cells enriched from blood (not recorded which). The CDR3 spells CASSLVASGGSVKETQYF. Here the CDR3 DNA reads TGTGCCAGCAGCTTAGTGGCTAGCGGGGGATCCGTAAAAGAGACCCAGTACTTC.